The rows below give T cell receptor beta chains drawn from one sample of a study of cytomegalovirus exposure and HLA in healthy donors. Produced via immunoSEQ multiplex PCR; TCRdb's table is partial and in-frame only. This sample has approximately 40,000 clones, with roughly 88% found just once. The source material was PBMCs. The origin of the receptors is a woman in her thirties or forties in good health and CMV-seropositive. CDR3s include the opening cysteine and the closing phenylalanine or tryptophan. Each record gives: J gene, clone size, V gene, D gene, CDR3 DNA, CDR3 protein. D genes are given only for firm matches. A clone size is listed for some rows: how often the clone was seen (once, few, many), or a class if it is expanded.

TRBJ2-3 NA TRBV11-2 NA TGTGCCAGCAGCTTATCAGGGCACCGCACAGATACGCAGTATTTT CASSLSGHRTDTQYF
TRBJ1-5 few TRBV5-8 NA TGTGCCAGCAGTTATACAGGGCCGGGCTTTCAGGGTCAGCCCCAGCATTTT CASSYTGPGFQGQPQHF
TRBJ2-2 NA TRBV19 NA TGTGCCAGTAGTATCCCCGTTTGGGCCAACCCCACCGGGGAGCTGTTTTTT CASSIPVWANPTGELFF
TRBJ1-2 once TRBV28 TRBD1 TGTGCCAGCAACAACAGGGGGCCCTATGGCTACACCTTC CASNNRGPYGYTF
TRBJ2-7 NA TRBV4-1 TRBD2 TGCGCCAGCAGCCAAGAATCGGGCCTAGCGGGAAGGGCTCGATACGAGCAGTACTTC CASSQESGLAGRARYEQYF
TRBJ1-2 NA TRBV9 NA TGTGCCAGCAGCGTGTCCGAAGCGGGCGGCTACACCTTC CASSVSEAGGYTF
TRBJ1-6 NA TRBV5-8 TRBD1 TGTGCCACCGGCCAGGGGGACAATTCACCCCTCCACTTT CATGQGDNSPLHF
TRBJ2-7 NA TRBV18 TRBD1 TGTGCCAGCTCTCCCGGACAGGGGAGCTCCTACGAGCAGTACTTC CASSPGQGSSYEQYF
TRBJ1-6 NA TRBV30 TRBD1 TGTGCCTGGAGTGTACGGGGACAGGGATCTTCACCCCTCCACTTT CAWSVRGQGSSPLHF
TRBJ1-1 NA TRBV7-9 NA TGTGCCAGCAGCTTAGTCCAGGGGAACACTGAAGCTTTCTTT CASSLVQGNTEAFF
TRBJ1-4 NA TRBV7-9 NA TGTGCCAGCAGCTTGGGAGAGAATTTTCTGTTTTTT CASSLGENFLFF
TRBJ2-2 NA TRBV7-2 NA TGTGCCAGCACCCCAGGACTCACGAACACCGGGGAGCTGTTTTTT CASTPGLTNTGELFF
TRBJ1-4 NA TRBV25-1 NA TGTGCCAGCAGTAAGACACAGACAGGTTGGAATGAAAAACTGTTTTTT CASSKTQTGWNEKLFF
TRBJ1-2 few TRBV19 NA TGTGCCAGTAGTATCTATCTCAACTATGGCTACACCTTC CASSIYLNYGYTF
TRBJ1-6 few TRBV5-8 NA TGTGCCAGCAGCTTGGACAGTCTGAGCTCCTATAATTCACCCCTCCACTTT CASSLDSLSSYNSPLHF
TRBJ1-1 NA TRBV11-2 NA TGTGCCAGCAGCTTCCAGGGGAGTTATGCTTTCTTT CASSFQGSYAFF
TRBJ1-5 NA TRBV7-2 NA TGTGCCAGCACCACAGGGAGGGGCCAAGAGCCCCAGCATTTT CASTTGRGQEPQHF
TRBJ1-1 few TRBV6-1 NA TGTGCCAGCAGTGAAGAGTTGGCGGGGGTGGGTGAAGCTTTCTTT CASSEELAGVGEAFF
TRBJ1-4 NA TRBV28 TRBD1 TGTGCCAGCAGTTTGACAGGGGCCGCAACTAATGAAAAACTGTTTTTT CASSLTGAATNEKLFF
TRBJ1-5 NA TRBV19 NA TGTGCCAGTAGTGTGAGGGCCAGTCAGCCCCAGCATTTT CASSVRASQPQHF
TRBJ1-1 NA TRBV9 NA TGTGCCAGCAGCATCGGCGACACCTACTTTGGGAACACTGAAGCTTTCTTT CASSIGDTYFGNTEAFF
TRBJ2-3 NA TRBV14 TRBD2 TGTGCCAGCACCTCAATCGGGCTAGCGGGGGGGTGCACAGATACGCAGTATTTT CASTSIGLAGGCTDTQYF
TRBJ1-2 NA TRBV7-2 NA TGTGCCAGCAGCCCAGGGTTTGAGGACTATGGCTACACCTTC CASSPGFEDYGYTF